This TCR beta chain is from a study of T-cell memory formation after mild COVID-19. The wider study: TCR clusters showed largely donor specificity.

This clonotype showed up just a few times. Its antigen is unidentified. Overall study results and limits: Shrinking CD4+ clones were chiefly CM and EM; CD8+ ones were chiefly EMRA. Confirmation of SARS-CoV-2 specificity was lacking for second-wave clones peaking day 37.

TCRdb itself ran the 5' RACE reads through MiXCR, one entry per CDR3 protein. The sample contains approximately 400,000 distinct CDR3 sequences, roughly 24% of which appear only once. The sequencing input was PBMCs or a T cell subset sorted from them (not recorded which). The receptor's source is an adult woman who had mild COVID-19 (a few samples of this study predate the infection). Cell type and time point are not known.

The CDR3 bases are TGCGCCAGCAGCTTGGCCGGACTAGCGGGGGGATCCACCTACGAGCAGTACTTC. This codes for CASSLAGLAGGSTYEQYF. The chain uses TRBV5-1 and TRBJ2-7, with 14 bases that match TRBD2. Losses at the gene ends were 0 bases for V and 2 bases for J; bases not matched to a gene: 7. The V gene's germline CDR1 is SGHRS and CDR2 YFSETQ. The CDR3 covers 18 residues.